The 21 T cell receptor beta chains listed next were all sequenced from one sample in a study of PD-L1 blockade in urothelial cancer. Method: immunoSEQ multiplex PCR; TCRdb's copy keeps in-frame clones and lacks some. The table has fewer than 50,000 clones, under 90% seen once. Time point described: pretreatment peripheral blood. Sample: PBMCs, taken around atezolizumab (anti-PD-L1) treatment. The source of these receptors is a man between 65 and 85 years old with urothelial cancer.

This chain connects TRBV28 to TRBJ2-7, with 12 bases identical to TRBD2. Trimming took 2 bases from V and 6 from J; bases not matched to a gene: 2. CDR1 MDHEN and CDR2 SYDVKM come from the germline V gene. The CDR3 contains 14 residues. The CDR3 here is CASSLGLAGSEQYF. The CDR3 DNA reads as TGTGCCAGCAGTTTAGGACTAGCGGGGAGCGAGCAGTACTTC.

This clone was detected once. The chain carries TRBV5-1 and TRBJ2-1; weak D call: TRBD1 (6 bases). This CDR3 has 12 amino acids. Between the trimmed V and J ends, which lost 5 bases and 6 bases, there was a span of 9 bases. Germline CDR1 and CDR2: SGHRS and YFSETQ. The CDR3 nucleotides are TGCGCCAGCAGTACCAGGGGCAATGAGCAGTTCTTC. Protein product: CASSTRGNEQFF.

V usage is TRBV7-9 and J usage is TRBJ1-5; tentative D call: TRBD1 (6 bases). V was cut by 0 bases and J by 4 bases, with 10 bases left in between. Per the germline V gene, CDR1 is SEHNR and CDR2 is FQNEAQ (reference sequence). CDR3 length: 15 residues. CDR3 region: CASSLAGGLNQPQHF. CDR3 sequence (DNA): TGTGCCAGCAGCTTAGCGGGGGGGCTGAATCAGCCCCAGCATTTT.

The CDR3 protein is CAWSPTGEHTDTQYF. The CDR3 coding sequence is TGTGCCTGGAGTCCGACGGGGGAGCACACAGATACGCAGTATTTT. The chain is built from TRBV30 and TRBJ2-3; D may be TRBD2 (6 bases). The germline gives CDR1 GTSNPN, CDR2 SVGIG (reference sequence). Trimming shortened V by 2 bases and J by 2 bases, and 14 bases separated the two germline ends. The CDR3 is 15 amino acids. The complete variable domain, with remaining parts taken from reference TRBV30 and TRBJ2-3, reads SQTIHQWPATLVQPVGSPLSLECTVEGTSNPNLYWYRQAAGRGLQLLFYSVGIGQISSEVPQNLSASRPQDRQFILSSKKLLLSDSGFYLCAWSPTGEHTDTQYFGPGTRLTVL.

CDR3 region: CASRARGGYQETQYF. Here the CDR3 DNA reads TGTGCCAGCCGAGCCCGGGGGGGGTACCAAGAGACCCAGTACTTC. The V call is TRBV19, the J call TRBJ2-5, with 8 bases that match TRBD2. The CDR3 loop spans 15 amino acids. The V gene end was trimmed by 9 bases and the J gene end by 0 bases; junction bases not matched to a gene: 9. Per germline, CDR1 LNHDA and CDR2 SQIVND (reference sequence).

This sequence joins TRBV5-4 and TRBJ1-1, with D tentatively TRBD1 (6 bases). The ends were cut back, 4 bases at V and 1 base at J, with 14 bases in the middle. Germline lookup yields CDR1 SGHNT and CDR2 YYREEE (reference sequence). This CDR3 region has 15 residues. In nucleotides, the CDR3 is TGTGCCAGCAGCGGAAACAGGGATTCGAACACTGAAGCTTTCTTT. Its protein product is CASSGNRDSNTEAFF.

The J gene is TRBJ2-3, the V gene TRBV7-8; D is perhaps TRBD2 (6 bases). The CDR3 contains 15 residues. From germline, CDR1 is SGHVS and CDR2 FQNEAQ. Trimming pared 0 bases from V and 4 bases from J, leaving 11 bases between. CDR3 loop: CASSLALGGADTQYF. The CDR3 bases are TGTGCCAGCAGCTTAGCGCTTGGAGGGGCAGATACGCAGTATTTT.

This clone showed up just once. The chain recombines TRBV2 with TRBJ2-1; D might be TRBD1 (5 bases). The ends were cut back, 4 bases at V and 15 bases at J, with 13 bases in the middle. This CDR3 is 11 amino acids long. CDR1 is SNHLY and CDR2 is FYNNEI in the germline V gene. This CDR3 is CASSVRQQPFF. CDR3 coding DNA: TGTGCCAGCAGTGTGCGACAGCAACCGTTCTTC.

This chain links TRBV6-5 with TRBJ2-1; 7 nucleotides match TRBD2. The CDR3 consists of 15 residues. CDR1 and CDR2 from the germline V gene are MNHEY and SVGAGI. V was clipped by 2 bases and J by 3 bases; unmatched bases: 4. This CDR3 reads CASSYRLADYNEQFF. CDR3 bases: TGTGCCAGCAGTTACCGGCTAGCGGACTACAATGAGCAGTTCTTC.

V and J are TRBV5-1 and TRBJ2-1; tentative D call: TRBD2 (5 bases). CDR1 is SGHRS, CDR2 YFSETQ, per germline. CDR3 length equals 13 residues. Trimming removed 4 bases at V and 9 bases at J, with 14 bases between. The CDR3 sequence is CASSPVSVAEQFF. The CDR3 DNA follows: TGCGCCAGCAGCCCCGTTAGCGTTGCTGAGCAGTTCTTC.

The chain couples TRBV5-1 to TRBJ2-3; a weak D match, TRBD2 (6 bases). The CDR3 length is 14 residues. Looked up from germline, CDR1 is SGHRS and CDR2 is YFSETQ. Trimming shortened V by 5 bases and J by 2 bases, and 12 bases separated the two germline ends. As DNA, the CDR3 is TGCGCCAGCAGTAATCCGGGGGACACAGATACGCAGTATTTT. Its protein product is CASSNPGDTDTQYF.

CDR3 DNA: TGTGCCAGCAGCGTATCGGGGGGGGTATCCTACGAGCAGTACTTC. This gives the protein CASSVSGGVSYEQYF. The chain has TRBV9 and TRBJ2-7, with TRBD2 identical over 8 bases. The CDR3 runs 15 residues. Germline values: CDR1 SGDLS, CDR2 YYNGEE. V lost 1 base, J lost 1 base, and 4 bases stayed unmatched.

The chain combines TRBV14 with TRBJ2-5, with D maybe TRBD1 (5 bases). Trimming took off 4 bases at V and 1 base at J, with 13 bases between the two ends. The germline gives CDR1 SGHDN, CDR2 FVKESK. The CDR3 extends over 15 amino acids. CDR3 sequence reads: CASSLRGGIQETQYF. CDR3 in DNA: TGTGCCAGCAGCCTAAGGGGTGGGATCCAAGAGACCCAGTACTTC.

The genes are TRBV27 and TRBJ2-5; 10 positions agree with TRBD1. V shed 3 bases and J 5 bases; nucleotides not matched to a gene: 3. Germline CDR1 reads MNHEY; CDR2 reads SMNVEV (reference sequence). The CDR3 sequence is 14 residues long. DNA for the CDR3: TGTGCCAGCAGTTTGTCGGACAGGGGGGAGACCCAGTACTTC. It specifies CASSLSDRGETQYF.

The V and J genes are TRBV6-5 and TRBJ1-5, with D perhaps TRBD1 (5 bases). Germline V gene data show CDR1 as MNHEY and CDR2 as SVGAGI. This CDR3 spans 14 amino acids. The V gene lost 5 bases and the J gene lost 5 bases, with 13 bases spanning the gap. The CDR3 nucleotides are TGTGCCAGCAGTCCGCGACAGAAAGATCAGCCCCAGCATTTT. This sequence encodes CASSPRQKDQPQHF.

J is TRBJ2-3 and V is TRBV7-2; D unclear. V gave up 4 bases and J gave up 0 bases, with 14 bases separating them. This CDR3 region has 16 residues. From germline, CDR1 is SGHTA and CDR2 FQGNSA. This CDR3 reads CASSSNRVPSTDTQYF. In nucleotides, the CDR3 is TGTGCCAGCAGCTCAAACAGAGTACCCAGCACAGATACGCAGTATTTT.

The J gene is TRBJ1-1, the V gene TRBV29-1; 7 bases line up with TRBD1. J lost 12 bases, V lost 6 bases, and 13 bases had no gene match. The germline CDR1 and CDR2 sequences are SQVTM and ANQGSEA. CDR3 size: 12 residues. The CDR3 reads CSVVVSTGQSFF. In nucleotides, the CDR3 is TGCAGCGTCGTAGTTTCGACAGGGCAATCTTTCTTT.

The table lists this clone with a few counts. J is TRBJ1-2 and V is TRBV7-2, with 8 bases matching TRBD1. There are 14 residues in the CDR3. CDR1 is SGHTA, CDR2 FQGNSA, per germline. V gave up 1 base and J gave up 4 bases; unmatched junction bases: 2. CDR3 nucleotides: TGTGCCAGCAGCTTAGAGACAGGGGTCTATGGCTACACCTTC. It encodes CASSLETGVYGYTF.

The V gene is TRBV28, the J gene TRBJ1-5, with 9 nucleotides matching TRBD1. V was pared by 8 bases and J by 1 base, with 15 bases of the junction left unmatched. CDR3 size: 18 residues. The germline V gene has CDR1 MDHEN and CDR2 SYDVKM. CDR3 bases: TGTGCCAGCGCACCAAGGGGGACAGGGATCGGAAGCAATCAGCCCCAGCATTTT. This codes for CASAPRGTGIGSNQPQHF.

In its sample, this clone was seen a few times. The chain carries TRBV5-4 and TRBJ1-6; D perhaps matches TRBD1 (5 bases). Germline CDR1 is SGHNT and CDR2 is YYREEE (reference sequence). The germline V and J ends were trimmed by 2 bases and 7 bases, with 13 bases remaining between them. The CDR3 contains 15 residues. The CDR3 spells CASSLTGVKNSPLHF. The CDR3 nucleotides read TGTGCCAGCAGCTTAACAGGTGTTAAGAATTCACCCCTCCACTTT. The full variable domain, rest sourced from reference TRBV5-4 and TRBJ1-6, is ETGVTQSPTHLIKTRGQQVTLRCSSQSGHNTVSWYQQALGQGPQFIFQYYREEENGRGNFPPRFSGLQFPNYSSELNVNALELDDSALYLCASSLTGVKNSPLHFGNGTRLTVT.

The chain couples TRBV7-2 to TRBJ1-5, with a tentative D call TRBD1 (5 bases). V lost 5 bases and J 4 bases, leaving 12 bases between the germline ends. The germline CDR1 and CDR2 sequences are SGHTA and FQGNSA. The CDR3 length is 14 residues. The CDR3 bases are TGTGCCAGCAGCCACTTGAAGGGGAATCAGCCCCAGCATTTT. This sequence encodes CASSHLKGNQPQHF.